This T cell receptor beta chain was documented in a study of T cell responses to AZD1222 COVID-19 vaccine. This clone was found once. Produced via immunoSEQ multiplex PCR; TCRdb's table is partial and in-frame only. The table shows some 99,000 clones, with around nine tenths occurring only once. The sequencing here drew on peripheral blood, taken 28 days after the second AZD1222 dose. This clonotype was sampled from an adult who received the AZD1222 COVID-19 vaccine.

The CDR3 is CASSLGAGGRSYEQYF. In nucleotides, the CDR3 is TGTGCCAGCAGCTTAGGGGCTGGTGGGCGCTCCTACGAGCAGTACTTC. The chain uses TRBV7-3 and TRBJ2-7, with D tentatively TRBD1 (5 bases). This CDR3 has 16 amino acids. Trimming shortened V by 2 bases and J by 0 bases, and 14 bases separated the two germline ends. Germline values: CDR1 SGHTA, CDR2 FQGTGA.